This T cell receptor (beta chain) stems from a study of cytomegalovirus exposure and HLA in healthy donors. Study results and caveats: The finding came from a later analysis; first-cohort TCR clusters tended to co-occur in the approximately 120 validation repertoires.

Donors were drawn from the 120-subject validation cohort, separate from the approximately 700-subject first cohort. The V gene lost 3 bases and the J gene lost 6 bases, with 15 bases spanning the gap. Germline-derived CDR1 and CDR2 are SGHDN and FVKESK. CDR3 length equals 15 residues. Sequencing was performed with immunoSEQ multiplex PCR; in TCRdb, only in-frame clones are kept and a portion is missing. The sample contains around 100,000 clones, 85% of which appear only once. As concerns this clone: Its antigen is unidentified.

This chain uses TRBV14 with TRBJ2-1; TRBD2 is a possible D gene (6 bases). The receptor's source is a man aged 18 to 29 in good health and CMV-seropositive. Material for sequencing was PBMCs. The CDR3 DNA follows: TGTGCCAGCAGCCACCTTAGGGACTCAATCAATGAGCAGTTCTTC. Protein: CASSHLRDSINEQFF.